The present T cell receptor beta chain was sequenced within a study of regulatory T cells in long-lasting Graves disease. V lost 4 bases and J lost 6; bases outside the gene matches: 13. The CDR3 has 16 amino acids. The germline V gene has CDR1 MDHEN and CDR2 SYDVKM. This clonotype was counted only a few times. Its antigen is undetermined. CDR3-region Arm-PCR and iRepertoire HTBI primers produced the TCR beta libraries. TCRdb re-called the multiplex PCR reads through MiXCR, storing one row per CDR3 protein. Found here are 360,000 or so distinct CDR3 sequences, over 15% of them singletons; the top ten hold 25% to 30%. Study-wide results and limits: TRBV28, TRBJ1-2 and TRBJ2-5 were favored in persistent disease.

Time point denoted: newly diagnosed GD, antithyroid drugs for less than 3 months. The authors made the TCR library using RNA they extracted from PBMCs. Xi'an, China, was home to the endocrinology department that provided patients. This sample also appeared in a second study, on T cells in Graves' hyperthyroidism and ophthalmopathy. According to that study: Ophthalmopathy could be told apart from stable hyperthyroidism with a 13 V-J model. Progression to ophthalmopathy was predicted a median of roughly 6.6 months early.

This receptor was identified in a man aged 35 to 55 with Graves disease. The sequencing here drew on peripheral blood mononuclear cells (PBMCs), taken at new diagnosis, from a patient treated with antithyroid drugs. The rearrangement joins TRBV28 to TRBJ2-3; 7 nucleotides align to TRBD2. CDR3 amino acids: CASSSPGRGAADTQYF. In DNA, the CDR3 is TGTGCCAGCAGTTCACCGGGGAGGGGTGCCGCTGATACGCAGTATTTT.